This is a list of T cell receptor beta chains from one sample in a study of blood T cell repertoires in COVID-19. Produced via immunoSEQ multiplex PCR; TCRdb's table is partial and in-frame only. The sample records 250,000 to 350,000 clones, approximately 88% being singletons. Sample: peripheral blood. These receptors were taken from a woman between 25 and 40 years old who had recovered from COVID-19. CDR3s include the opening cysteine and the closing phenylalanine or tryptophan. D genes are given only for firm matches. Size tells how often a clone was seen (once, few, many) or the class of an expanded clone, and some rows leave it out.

CDR3aa: CASSAGLAGPYEQYF; CDR3nt: TGCGCCAGCAGCGCAGGACTAGCGGGTCCCTACGAGCAGTACTTC; d_gene: TRBD2; j_gene: TRBJ2-7; v_gene: TRBV5-1; abundance: NA
CDR3aa: CASSFSRQGPGSPLHF; CDR3nt: TGTGCCAGCAGCTTTAGCAGGCAGGGCCCCGGTTCACCCCTCCACTTT; d_gene: NA; j_gene: TRBJ1-6; v_gene: TRBV6-6; abundance: NA
CDR3aa: CASSYRAGHETQYF; CDR3nt: TGTGCCAGCAGTTACAGGGCAGGACACGAGACCCAGTACTTC; d_gene: NA; j_gene: TRBJ2-5; v_gene: TRBV5-6; abundance: NA
CDR3aa: CASSPTIARGGEKLFF; CDR3nt: TGTGCCAGCAGCCCGACAATAGCCAGGGGAGGGGAAAAACTGTTTTTT; d_gene: NA; j_gene: TRBJ1-4; v_gene: TRBV14; abundance: NA
CDR3aa: CASSQKYTATNEKLFF; CDR3nt: TGCGCCAGCAGCCAAAAGTACACAGCAACTAATGAAAAACTGTTTTTT; d_gene: NA; j_gene: TRBJ1-4; v_gene: TRBV4-1; abundance: NA
CDR3aa: CASSWGGKTEAFF; CDR3nt: TGTGCCAGCAGCTGGGGGGGAAAGACTGAAGCTTTCTTT; d_gene: NA; j_gene: TRBJ1-1; v_gene: TRBV7-2; abundance: NA
CDR3aa: CASSYTDSPGELFF; CDR3nt: TGTGCCAGCAGTTACACCGACAGTCCCGGGGAGCTGTTTTTT; d_gene: NA; j_gene: TRBJ2-2; v_gene: TRBV6-5; abundance: NA
CDR3aa: CAYGEGPNTQYF; CDR3nt: TGTGCGTATGGGGAGGGGCCGAATACGCAGTATTTT; d_gene: TRBD2; j_gene: TRBJ2-3; v_gene: TRBV15; abundance: NA
CDR3aa: CASSFWDSGTTQYF; CDR3nt: TGCGCCAGCAGCTTCTGGGACAGTGGGACGACCCAGTACTTC; d_gene: TRBD1; j_gene: TRBJ2-5; v_gene: TRBV5-1; abundance: NA
CDR3aa: CASSGDTNYEQYF; CDR3nt: TGTGCCAGCAGTGGGGACACGAACTACGAGCAGTACTTC; d_gene: NA; j_gene: TRBJ2-7; v_gene: TRBV28; abundance: NA
CDR3aa: CASSWRRYTDTQYF; CDR3nt: TGCGCCAGCAGCTGGAGGAGATACACAGATACGCAGTATTTT; d_gene: NA; j_gene: TRBJ2-3; v_gene: TRBV5-1; abundance: NA
CDR3aa: CASSNPDRSSGNTIYF; CDR3nt: TGTGCCAGTAGTAATCCGGACAGGAGCTCTGGAAACACCATATATTTT; d_gene: TRBD1; j_gene: TRBJ1-3; v_gene: TRBV19; abundance: NA
CDR3aa: CASSLRDIYGYTF; CDR3nt: TGTGCCAGCAGTCTCCGGGATATCTATGGCTACACCTTC; d_gene: NA; j_gene: TRBJ1-2; v_gene: TRBV6-5; abundance: NA
CDR3aa: CASSVRGSNEQFF; CDR3nt: TGTGCCAGCAGCGTAAGGGGGTCCAATGAGCAGTTCTTC; d_gene: NA; j_gene: TRBJ2-1; v_gene: TRBV9; abundance: NA
CDR3aa: CASSLVLARETQYF; CDR3nt: TGTGCCAGCAGCTTAGTTCTAGCGCGCGAGACCCAGTACTTC; d_gene: NA; j_gene: TRBJ2-5; v_gene: TRBV7-9; abundance: NA
CDR3aa: CASSFSRQGASSYNEQFF; CDR3nt: TGTGCCAGCAGCTTTAGTAGGCAGGGGGCGAGCTCCTACAATGAGCAGTTCTTC; d_gene: TRBD1; j_gene: TRBJ2-1; v_gene: TRBV7-9; abundance: NA
CDR3aa: CASRFLYEQYF; CDR3nt: TGTGCCAGCAGATTTCTCTACGAGCAGTACTTC; d_gene: NA; j_gene: TRBJ2-7; v_gene: TRBV28; abundance: few
CDR3aa: CAISESTDQPQHF; CDR3nt: TGTGCCATCAGTGAGTCGACAGATCAGCCCCAGCATTTT; d_gene: NA; j_gene: TRBJ1-5; v_gene: TRBV10-3; abundance: NA
CDR3aa: CASSRQGSTINEQYF; CDR3nt: TGTGCCAGTAGTAGACAGGGGAGCACGATAAACGAGCAGTACTTC; d_gene: TRBD1; j_gene: TRBJ2-7; v_gene: TRBV19; abundance: NA
CDR3aa: CASSFLSGGAHQETQYF; CDR3nt: TGTGCCAGCAGTTTCCTCTCGGGGGGGGCGCACCAAGAGACCCAGTACTTC; d_gene: TRBD2; j_gene: TRBJ2-5; v_gene: TRBV27; abundance: NA
CDR3aa: CASSPDRLYEQYF; CDR3nt: TGTGCCAGCAGCCCGGACAGACTCTACGAGCAGTACTTC; d_gene: NA; j_gene: TRBJ2-7; v_gene: TRBV11-2; abundance: NA
CDR3aa: CASTDSTSGYGYTF; CDR3nt: TGCGCCAGCACAGACTCGACCTCGGGCTATGGCTACACCTTC; d_gene: NA; j_gene: TRBJ1-2; v_gene: TRBV5-1; abundance: NA
CDR3aa: CASSSTGTGFTEAFF; CDR3nt: TGTGCCAGCAGTTCCACCGGGACAGGGTTCACTGAAGCTTTCTTT; d_gene: TRBD1; j_gene: TRBJ1-1; v_gene: TRBV6-2/TRBV6-3; abundance: NA
CDR3aa: CASSFLGSSYNEQFF; CDR3nt: TGTGCCAGCAGCTTCCTGGGGAGCTCCTACAATGAGCAGTTCTTC; d_gene: NA; j_gene: TRBJ2-1; v_gene: TRBV7-2; abundance: NA
CDR3aa: CASSPGQIQETQYF; CDR3nt: TGTGCCAGCAGCCCCGGACAGATCCAAGAGACCCAGTACTTC; d_gene: NA; j_gene: TRBJ2-5; v_gene: TRBV14; abundance: NA
CDR3aa: CASSEGDQQFF; CDR3nt: TGTGCCAGCAGTGAGGGCGACCAGCAGTTCTTC; d_gene: NA; j_gene: TRBJ2-1; v_gene: TRBV2; abundance: NA
CDR3aa: CASSPPGFGGYTF; CDR3nt: TGTGCCAGCAGCCCCCCAGGGTTTGGTGGCTACACCTTC; d_gene: NA; j_gene: TRBJ1-2; v_gene: TRBV3-1/TRBV3-2; abundance: NA
CDR3aa: CASSRDPTGAPFYGYTF; CDR3nt: TGTGCCAGCAGCCGGGATCCGACAGGGGCCCCCTTCTATGGCTACACCTTC; d_gene: TRBD1; j_gene: TRBJ1-2; v_gene: TRBV5-4; abundance: NA
CDR3aa: CASSPPTGPNQPQHF; CDR3nt: TGTGCCAGCAGTCCCCCCACAGGGCCCAATCAGCCCCAGCATTTT; d_gene: NA; j_gene: TRBJ1-5; v_gene: TRBV6-6; abundance: NA
CDR3aa: CASRSMGTGTEKLFF; CDR3nt: TGTGCCAGCAGGTCCATGGGTACAGGGACTGAAAAACTGTTTTTT; d_gene: NA; j_gene: TRBJ1-4; v_gene: TRBV6-5; abundance: NA
CDR3aa: CSAGDSFYEQYF; CDR3nt: TGCAGCGCCGGGGACAGTTTCTACGAGCAGTACTTC; d_gene: TRBD1; j_gene: TRBJ2-7; v_gene: TRBV29-1; abundance: once
CDR3aa: CASSYGTGVNTEAFF; CDR3nt: TGTGCCAGCAGTTATGGGACAGGGGTCAACACTGAAGCTTTCTTT; d_gene: TRBD1; j_gene: TRBJ1-1; v_gene: TRBV6-6; abundance: NA
CDR3aa: CASSLGSGVTDTQYF; CDR3nt: TGTGCCAGCAGCTTAGGTTCGGGGGTGACAGATACGCAGTATTTT; d_gene: NA; j_gene: TRBJ2-3; v_gene: TRBV7-9; abundance: NA
CDR3aa: CASSLSWDRDHSF; CDR3nt: TGTGCCAGCAGTTTATCGTGGGACAGAGATCACTCCTTC; d_gene: TRBD1; j_gene: TRBJ1-2; v_gene: TRBV28; abundance: NA
CDR3aa: CASSQWGQGTYEQYF; CDR3nt: TGCGCCAGCAGCCAATGGGGACAGGGTACCTACGAGCAGTACTTC; d_gene: TRBD1; j_gene: TRBJ2-7; v_gene: TRBV4-3; abundance: once
CDR3aa: CASSYSGVAGLQETQYF; CDR3nt: TGTGCCAGCAGTTACTCGGGTGTTGCAGGGCTACAAGAGACCCAGTACTTC; d_gene: NA; j_gene: TRBJ2-5; v_gene: TRBV6-2/TRBV6-3; abundance: NA
CDR3aa: CASSDGTGNGYTF; CDR3nt: TGTGCCAGCAGCGACGGGACAGGGAATGGCTACACCTTC; d_gene: TRBD1; j_gene: TRBJ1-2; v_gene: TRBV28; abundance: NA
CDR3aa: CASSPQDRGTDTQYF; CDR3nt: TGTGCCAGCAGCCCACAGGACAGGGGGACAGATACGCAGTATTTT; d_gene: TRBD1; j_gene: TRBJ2-3; v_gene: TRBV7-9; abundance: NA
CDR3aa: CASRGQGGHEQYF; CDR3nt: TGTGCCAGCAGAGGACAGGGAGGACACGAGCAGTACTTC; d_gene: TRBD1; j_gene: TRBJ2-7; v_gene: TRBV6-5; abundance: once
CDR3aa: CASSWQGQGYSYEQYF; CDR3nt: TGCGCCAGCAGCTGGCAAGGACAGGGGTACTCCTACGAGCAGTACTTC; d_gene: TRBD1; j_gene: TRBJ2-7; v_gene: TRBV5-1; abundance: NA
CDR3aa: CASSSTDNSPLHF; CDR3nt: TGTGCCAGCAGTTCGACAGATAATTCACCCCTCCACTTT; d_gene: NA; j_gene: TRBJ1-6; v_gene: TRBV6-5; abundance: NA
CDR3aa: CASSVSGETQYF; CDR3nt: TGTGCCAGCAGCGTATCAGGAGAGACCCAGTACTTC; d_gene: NA; j_gene: TRBJ2-5; v_gene: TRBV9; abundance: NA
CDR3aa: CASSFTGGVNEKLFF; CDR3nt: TGTGCCAGCAGCTTCACAGGGGGCGTTAATGAAAAACTGTTTTTT; d_gene: TRBD1; j_gene: TRBJ1-4; v_gene: TRBV7-8; abundance: few
CDR3aa: CASSRSVGTGEEGYTF; CDR3nt: TGTGCCAGCAGCCGATCCGTGGGGACAGGGGAGGAAGGCTACACCTTC; d_gene: TRBD1; j_gene: TRBJ1-2; v_gene: TRBV11-2; abundance: NA
CDR3aa: CASSQDKAGGTEAFF; CDR3nt: TGTGCCAGCAGCCAAGATAAGGCAGGGGGCACTGAAGCTTTCTTT; d_gene: TRBD1; j_gene: TRBJ1-1; v_gene: TRBV4-2; abundance: NA
CDR3aa: CASSSPSSNQPQHF; CDR3nt: TGTGCCAGCAGTTCCCCCTCGTCCAATCAGCCCCAGCATTTT; d_gene: NA; j_gene: TRBJ1-5; v_gene: TRBV28; abundance: NA
CDR3aa: CASSPGTANTEAFF; CDR3nt: TGCGCCAGCAGTCCCGGGACAGCTAACACTGAAGCTTTCTTT; d_gene: TRBD1; j_gene: TRBJ1-1; v_gene: TRBV5-1; abundance: NA
CDR3aa: CASSWDSPYNSPLHF; CDR3nt: TGTGCCAGCAGTTGGGACAGCCCCTATAATTCACCCCTCCACTTT; d_gene: TRBD1; j_gene: TRBJ1-6; v_gene: TRBV6-5; abundance: NA
CDR3aa: CASSPDRNQPQHF; CDR3nt: TGTGCCAGCTCACCGGACAGAAATCAGCCCCAGCATTTT; d_gene: NA; j_gene: TRBJ1-5; v_gene: TRBV18; abundance: NA
CDR3aa: CASSLDSDTQYF; CDR3nt: TGTGCCAGCAGCTTAGATTCGGATACGCAGTATTTT; d_gene: NA; j_gene: TRBJ2-3; v_gene: TRBV11-3; abundance: NA
CDR3aa: CASSEQGHRDNEQFF; CDR3nt: TGTGCCAGCAGTGAACAGGGGCACAGGGACAATGAGCAGTTCTTC; d_gene: NA; j_gene: TRBJ2-1; v_gene: TRBV2; abundance: medium-sized
CDR3aa: CATSSRGLLTDTQYF; CDR3nt: TGTGCCACCTCATCGAGGGGGCTCCTCACAGATACGCAGTATTTT; d_gene: TRBD1; j_gene: TRBJ2-3; v_gene: TRBV28; abundance: NA
CDR3aa: CASSALRGKETQYF; CDR3nt: TGTGCCAGCAGTGCGTTGCGGGGGAAGGAGACCCAGTACTTC; d_gene: TRBD2; j_gene: TRBJ2-5; v_gene: TRBV2; abundance: once
CDR3aa: CASSLAGINGYTF; CDR3nt: TGTGCCAGCAGCTTGGCCGGGATTAATGGCTACACCTTC; d_gene: NA; j_gene: TRBJ1-2; v_gene: TRBV5-5; abundance: NA
CDR3aa: CASSLVGGTGELFF; CDR3nt: TGCGCCAGCAGCTTGGTCGGGGGCACCGGGGAGCTGTTTTTT; d_gene: NA; j_gene: TRBJ2-2; v_gene: TRBV5-1; abundance: NA